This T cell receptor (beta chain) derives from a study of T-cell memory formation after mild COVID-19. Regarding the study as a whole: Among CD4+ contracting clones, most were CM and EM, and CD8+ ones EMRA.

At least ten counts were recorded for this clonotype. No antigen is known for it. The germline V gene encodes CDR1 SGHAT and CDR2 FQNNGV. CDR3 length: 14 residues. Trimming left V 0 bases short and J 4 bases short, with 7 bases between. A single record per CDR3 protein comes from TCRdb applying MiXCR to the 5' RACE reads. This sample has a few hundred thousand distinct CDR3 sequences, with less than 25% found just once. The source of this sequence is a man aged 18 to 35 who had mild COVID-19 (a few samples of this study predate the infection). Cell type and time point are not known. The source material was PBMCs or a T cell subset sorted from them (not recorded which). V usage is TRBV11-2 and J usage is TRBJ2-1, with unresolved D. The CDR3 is CASSLDSIYNEQFF. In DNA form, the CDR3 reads TGTGCCAGCAGCTTAGACTCCATTTACAATGAGCAGTTCTTC.